The 3 T cell receptor beta chains below were found in one sample sequenced in a study of T cells in Graves' hyperthyroidism and ophthalmopathy (dated by TCRdb to the late 2010s). Libraries were constructed by multiplex PCR. The instrument given in TCRdb is Illumina HiSeq 2000. Amplification of TCR beta CDR3 regions was carried out from RNA transcripts. The TCR CDR3 was subjected to a first round of RT-PCR using the HTBI primer set and the Qiagen OneStep RT-PCR kit. Starting from the raw public reads, TCRdb applied fastp trimming at Q25, assembled clones with MiXCR and retained in-frame beta chains. Entries that share a CDR3 protein sequence are merged under the most common genes and DNA. This sample is represented by a few hundred thousand distinct CDR3 sequences; more than 15% of them were singletons. Around 7.5% of the sample rests with the top ten. The source material was blood. All receptors derive from a woman aged 25-40 years with Graves' hyperthyroidism.

The chain uses TRBV5-1 and TRBJ2-5, with 11 bases identical to TRBD1. Germline-derived CDR1 and CDR2 are SGHRS and YFSETQ. The CDR3 has 15 amino acids. V dropped 4 bases and J dropped 3; count of bases not matched to a gene: 5. CDR3 region: CASSGPGQGEETQYF. CDR3 DNA: TGCGCCAGCAGCGGCCCGGGACAGGGGGAAGAGACCCAGTACTTC. Drawing the rest from reference TRBV5-1 and TRBJ2-5, the complete variable domain is KAGVTQTPRYLIKTRGQQVTLSCSPISGHRSVSWYQQTPGQGLQFLFEYFSETQRNKGNFPGRFSGRQFSNSRSEMNVSTLELGDSALYLCASSGPGQGEETQYFGPGTRLLVL.

The rearrangement links TRBV6-1 to TRBJ2-3; 8 positions agree with TRBD1. Germline CDR1 reads MNHNS; CDR2 reads SASEGT. The CDR3 is 16 amino acids. Trimming at V came to 2 bases and at J to 1 base, leaving 5 bases not matched to a gene. CDR3 region: CASSEIWGQGTDTQYF. The CDR3 nucleotides are TGTGCCAGCAGTGAAATTTGGGGACAGGGCACAGATACGCAGTATTTT.

The chain joins TRBV3-1 to TRBJ2-7, with D hard to call. Per germline, CDR1 LGHDT and CDR2 YNNKEL (reference sequence). V was shortened by 0 bases and J by 2 bases, with 11 bases between the two germline ends. This CDR3 region has 15 residues. Here the CDR3 reads CASSQDRILTYEQYF. DNA for the CDR3: TGTGCCAGCAGCCAAGACCGGATTCTAACCTACGAGCAGTACTTC.